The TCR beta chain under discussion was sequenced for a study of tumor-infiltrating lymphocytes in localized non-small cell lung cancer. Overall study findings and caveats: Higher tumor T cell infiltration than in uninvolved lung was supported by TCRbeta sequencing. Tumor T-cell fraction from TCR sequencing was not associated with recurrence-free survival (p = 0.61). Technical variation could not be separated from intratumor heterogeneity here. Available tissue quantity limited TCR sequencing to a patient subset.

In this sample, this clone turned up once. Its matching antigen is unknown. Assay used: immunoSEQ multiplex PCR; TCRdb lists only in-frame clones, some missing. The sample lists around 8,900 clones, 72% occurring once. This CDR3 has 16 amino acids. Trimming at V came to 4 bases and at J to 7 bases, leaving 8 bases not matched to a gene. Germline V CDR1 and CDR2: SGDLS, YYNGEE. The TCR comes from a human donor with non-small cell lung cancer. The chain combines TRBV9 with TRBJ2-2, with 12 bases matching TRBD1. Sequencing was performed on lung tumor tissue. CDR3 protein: CASSFRDRGLGGELFF. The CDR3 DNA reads TGTGCCAGCAGCTTCCGGGACAGGGGGCTCGGCGGGGAGCTGTTTTTT.